These 5 T cell receptor beta chains share one sample of origin, sequenced in a study of T cells in Graves' hyperthyroidism and ophthalmopathy. Regions amplified from RNA transcripts were the TCR beta CDR3 regions. During a first-round RT-PCR of the TCR CDR3, the HTBI primer set was used. TCRdb fed the multiplex PCR reads into MiXCR, producing one record per CDR3 protein. Of 130,000 to 150,000 distinct CDR3 sequences listed, around 21% were seen once; the top ten hold around two thirds. Sequencing was done on a sample of blood. The source of these receptors is a woman aged 45 to 65 with Graves' hyperthyroidism that later progressed to Graves' ophthalmopathy.

This clonotype has just a few counts. The V and J genes are TRBV2 and TRBJ1-5, with a weak D call TRBD1 (6 bases). This CDR3 is 14 amino acids long. V lost 7 bases and J 7 bases, leaving 17 bases between the germline ends. Looked up from germline, CDR1 is SNHLY and CDR2 is FYNNEI. CDR3 protein: CASNDWGAGQPQHF. CDR3 sequence (DNA): TGTGCCAGCAATGATTGGGGGGCGGGACAGCCCCAGCATTTT.

The chain is built from TRBV9 and TRBJ2-7, with 10 positions matching TRBD1. CDR1 and CDR2 (germline): SGDLS, YYNGEE. Losses at the gene ends were 4 bases for V and 6 bases for J; bases not matched to a gene: 10. This CDR3 region has 15 residues. The CDR3 sequence: CASSLRGQGFSEQYF. CDR3 coding DNA: TGTGCCAGCAGCCTCCGGGGACAGGGGTTTTCCGAGCAGTACTTC.

This clonotype has a count of ten or more. The rearrangement uses TRBV30 and TRBJ1-1, with D tentatively TRBD1 (5 bases). Germline V gives CDR1 GTSNPN, CDR2 SVGIG (reference sequence). V was cut by 3 bases and J by 7 bases, with 12 bases left in between. The CDR3 length is 12 residues. CDR3: CAWSNPGLEAFF. The CDR3 DNA reads TGTGCCTGGAGCAATCCGGGACTTGAAGCTTTCTTT. The complete variable domain, with remaining parts taken from reference TRBV30 and TRBJ1-1, reads SQTIHQWPATLVQPVGSPLSLECTVEGTSNPNLYWYRQAAGRGLQLLFYSVGIGQISSEVPQNLSASRPQDRQFILSSKKLLLSDSGFYLCAWSNPGLEAFFGQGTRLTVV.

This clonotype has a count of ten or more. V is TRBV3-1 and J is TRBJ1-1; 10 bases are shared with TRBD1. Germline CDR1 is LGHDT and CDR2 is YNNKEL (reference sequence). V lost 1 base and J lost 5; bases outside the gene matches: 7. The CDR3 consists of 16 residues. The CDR3 nucleotides are TGTGCCAGCAGCCAAGGGGGGACAGGGGCGGGTACTGAAGCTTTCTTT. Protein product: CASSQGGTGAGTEAFF. The whole variable domain, remainder taken from reference TRBV3-1 and TRBJ1-1, is DTAVSQTPKYLVTQMGNDKSIKCEQNLGHDTMYWYKQDSKKFLKIMFSYNNKELIINETVPNRFSPKSPDKAHLNLHINSLELGDSAVYFCASSQGGTGAGTEAFFGQGTRLTVV.

The rearrangement uses TRBV5-6 and TRBJ1-1; D is perhaps TRBD1 (6 bases). Germline CDR1 SGHDT, CDR2 YYEEEE. There are 15 residues in the CDR3. The V end was cut by 2 bases, the J end by 2 bases, with 13 bases between. Written as DNA, the CDR3 is TGTGCCAGCAGCTTCGGACAGAGACGAAACACTGAAGCTTTCTTT. Translating gives CASSFGQRRNTEAFF.